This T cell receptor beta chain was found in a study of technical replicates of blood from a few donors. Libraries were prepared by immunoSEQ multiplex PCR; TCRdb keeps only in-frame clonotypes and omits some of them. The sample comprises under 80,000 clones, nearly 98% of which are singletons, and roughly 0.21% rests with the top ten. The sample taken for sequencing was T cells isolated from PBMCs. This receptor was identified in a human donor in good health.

CDR3 nucleotides: TGTGCCAGCAAGCTTCAGCGTTTTCGGGAGTCCGACTACAATGAGCAGTTCTTC. Translation gives CASKLQRFRESDYNEQFF. The chain links TRBV7-8 to TRBJ2-1, with a tentative D call TRBD2 (6 bases). V lost 7 bases to trimming and J lost 3 bases, with 25 bases between them. CDR1 is SGHVS and CDR2 is FQNEAQ in the germline V gene. The length of the CDR3 is 18 residues.